A single sample is the source of the 19 T cell receptor beta chains below, sequenced in a study of blood T cell repertoires in COVID-19. Clones were sequenced by immunoSEQ multiplex PCR, and TCRdb holds only the in-frame ones, with some missing. The table includes roughly 150,000 clones, around three quarters detected once. Sequencing used peripheral blood. Receptors originate from a man between 60 and 70 years old with acute or convalescent COVID-19.

The V gene is TRBV3-1 (or the pseudogene TRBV3-2), the J gene TRBJ2-4; tentative D call: TRBD2 (5 bases). Germline V gene lookup returns CDR1 LGHDT and CDR2 YNNKEL (reference sequence). CDR3 length: 15 amino acids. V lost 0 bases and J lost 3, with 9 bases in between. The CDR3 here is CASSQDLAGKNIQYF. CDR3 DNA sequence: TGTGCCAGCAGCCAAGATCTGGCGGGCAAAAACATTCAGTACTTC.

About this clone: The junction departs from the called germline gene at one end, perhaps through a read error. The chain has TRBV15 and TRBJ2-7, with 9 positions matching TRBD1. Germline V CDR1 and CDR2: LNHNV, YYDKDF (reference sequence). The length of the CDR3 is 15 residues. The CDR3 sequence: CATGSRDRDTYEQYF. CDR3 coding DNA: TGTGCCACCGGCAGCCGGGACAGGGACACCTACGAGCAGTACTTC.

The chain couples TRBV24-1 to TRBJ1-1; 9 bases are shared with TRBD1. Looked up from germline, CDR1 is KGHDR and CDR2 is SFDVKD. V was pared by 12 bases and J by 2 bases, with 6 bases of the junction left unmatched. The CDR3 has 13 residues. Here the CDR3 reads CASRTGENTEAFF. The CDR3 DNA is TGTGCCTCAAGGACAGGGGAAAACACTGAAGCTTTCTTT.

This clone was recorded only once. The CDR3 loop is CASSQDPGTGVEQYF. Written as DNA, the CDR3 is TGCGCCAGCAGCCAGGATCCCGGGACAGGGGTCGAGCAGTACTTC. V usage is TRBV4-3 and J usage is TRBJ2-7, with 10 bases that match TRBD1. CDR3 length: 15 amino acids. Trimming took 3 bases from V and 6 from J; bases not matched to a gene: 8. Germline V CDR1 and CDR2: LGHNA, YSLEER.

This clone was observed once. The chain joins TRBV2 to TRBJ1-1, with D unclear. The CDR3 contains 13 residues. Germline loops: CDR1 SNHLY, CDR2 FYNNEI. V was clipped by 7 bases and J by 1 base, with 10 bases between them. CDR3 in DNA: TGTGCCAGCAAGGTCCAGGCGAACACTGAAGCTTTCTTT. Translating it yields CASKVQANTEAFF.

The chain is built from TRBV19 and TRBJ1-5; the match to TRBD1 covers 8 bases. The J segment lost 5 bases and the V segment lost 7 bases, leaving 10 bases of the junction unmatched. Germline V gives CDR1 LNHDA, CDR2 SQIVND (reference sequence). CDR3 length equals 15 residues. CDR3 amino acids: CASNDRGLIHQPQHF. CDR3 bases: TGTGCCAGTAACGACAGGGGTCTTATACATCAGCCCCAGCATTTT.

The rearrangement joins TRBV3-1 (or the pseudogene TRBV3-2) to TRBJ2-7; weak D call: TRBD2 (6 bases). Trimming took off 1 base at V and 5 bases at J, with 12 bases between the two ends. Germline V lookup: CDR1 LGHDT, CDR2 YNNKEL (reference sequence). CDR3 size: 14 residues. The CDR3: CASSQGGGADEQYF. For the CDR3, the DNA is TGTGCCAGCAGCCAAGGAGGAGGGGCTGACGAGCAGTACTTC.

V gene TRBV19 combines with J gene TRBJ1-2, with unresolved D. The CDR3 spans 13 residues. Germline V gene sequence: CDR1 LNHDA, CDR2 SQIVND (reference sequence). Trimming pared 3 bases from V and 3 bases from J, leaving 8 bases between. The CDR3 DNA reads TGTGCCAGTAGTATCTCGGCGGACTATGGCTACACCTTC. It translates to CASSISADYGYTF.

This chain uses TRBV10-3 with TRBJ1-2; maybe TRBD1 (6 bases). CDR3 length: 14 amino acids. The V end lost 1 base, the J end lost 5 bases, and 11 bases lay between the germline ends. Per the germline V gene, CDR1 is ENHRY and CDR2 is SYGVKD. CDR3 sequence: CAISEFTGRYGYTF. In nucleotides, the CDR3 is TGTGCCATCAGTGAGTTTACAGGGCGATATGGCTACACCTTC.

The chain is built from TRBV29-1 and TRBJ2-2; weak D call: TRBD1 (5 bases). The germline V and J ends were trimmed by 6 bases and 5 bases, with 19 bases remaining between them. The CDR3 sequence is 15 residues long. CDR1 is SQVTM and CDR2 is ANQGSEA in the germline V gene. The CDR3 sequence is CSVDNGREGTGELFF. The CDR3 DNA follows: TGCAGCGTCGACAATGGCAGGGAAGGGACCGGGGAGCTGTTTTTT.

The chain is built from TRBV11-3 and TRBJ2-1; 11 nucleotides line up with TRBD2. This CDR3 contains 17 residues. Per germline, CDR1 SGHNT and CDR2 YENEEA. V trimming: 2 bases; J trimming: 5 bases; junction bases outside the gene matches: 8. CDR3 DNA sequence: TGTGCCAGCAGCTTATACGGGACTAGCGGCCCTAACAATGAGCAGTTCTTC. Residues: CASSLYGTSGPNNEQFF.

The CDR3 is CASSIGQGTYEQYF. The CDR3 region has the DNA TGCGCCAGCAGCATCGGACAGGGGACCTACGAGCAGTACTTC. The chain joins TRBV5-1 to TRBJ2-7; TRBD1 agrees at 9 bases. V was clipped by 4 bases and J by 2 bases; unmatched bases: 4. From germline, CDR1 is SGHRS and CDR2 YFSETQ. This CDR3 has 14 residues.

The CDR3 spells CASRSIGQETQYF. The CDR3, as DNA: TGTGCCAGCAGGTCTATTGGCCAAGAGACCCAGTACTTC. V is TRBV6-5 and J is TRBJ2-5; D gene uncertain. V shed 6 bases and J shed 1 base, with 9 bases lying between them. The CDR3 is made up of 13 amino acids. In germline, CDR1 is MNHEY, CDR2 SVGAGI.

The chain carries TRBV7-2 and TRBJ1-1, with D possibly matching TRBD1 (5 bases). In germline, CDR1 is SGHTA, CDR2 FQGNSA. Trimming left V 4 bases short and J 3 bases short, with 12 bases between. The CDR3 has 14 residues. CDR3 residues: CASSSDIGYTEAFF. The CDR3 DNA reads as TGTGCCAGCAGCTCGGACATAGGGTACACTGAAGCTTTCTTT.

V gene TRBV11-2 combines with J gene TRBJ1-3, with TRBD1 matching over 7 bases. V lost 5 bases to trimming and J lost 4 bases; unmatched junction nucleotides: 11. The V gene's germline CDR1 is SGHAT and CDR2 FQNNGV. CDR3 length: 16 amino acids. CDR3 sequence (DNA): TGTGCCAGCAGCCCTCGACAGGGTTCGGTAGGAAACACCATATATTTT. Translation: CASSPRQGSVGNTIYF.

The chain couples TRBV5-1 to TRBJ1-4; 7 bases agree with TRBD1. This CDR3 spans 14 amino acids. The V segment lost 4 bases and the J segment 7 bases; nucleotides outside the gene matches: 7. Germline CDR1 SGHRS, CDR2 YFSETQ. CDR3 loop: CASSLRGPSEKLFF. The DNA of the CDR3 is TGCGCCAGCAGCCTAAGGGGGCCTAGTGAAAAACTGTTTTTT. Supplemented by reference TRBV5-1 and TRBJ1-4, the full variable domain reads KAGVTQTPRYLIKTRGQQVTLSCSPISGHRSVSWYQQTPGQGLQFLFEYFSETQRNKGNFPGRFSGRQFSNSRSEMNVSTLELGDSALYLCASSLRGPSEKLFFGSGTQLSVL.

V usage is TRBV11-2 and J usage is TRBJ2-7; D is undetermined. Per the germline V gene, CDR1 is SGHAT and CDR2 is FQNNGV. Trimming took 2 bases from V and 1 from J, leaving 9 bases between them. The CDR3 runs to 14 residues. The CDR3 loop is CASSLHPGSYEQYF. CDR3 in DNA: TGTGCCAGCAGCTTACATCCCGGTTCCTACGAGCAGTACTTC. The variable domain in full, with the rest retrieved from reference TRBV11-2 and TRBJ2-7, is EAGVAQSPRYKIIEKRQSVAFWCNPISGHATLYWYQQILGQGPKLLIQFQNNGVVDDSQLPKDRFSAERLKGVDSTLKIQPAKLEDSAVYLCASSLHPGSYEQYFGPGTRLTVT.

This clone has more than one count but fewer than ten. The CDR3 reads CASSEGPSSGNTIYF. CDR3 DNA: TGTGCCAGCAGTGAAGGGCCTAGCTCTGGAAACACCATATATTTT. V usage is TRBV6-1 and J usage is TRBJ1-3; the D is unclear. Trimming removed 1 base at V and 0 bases at J, with 7 bases between. This CDR3 region has 15 residues. The V gene's germline CDR1 is MNHNS and CDR2 SASEGT.

This chain links TRBV7-3 with TRBJ2-5, with TRBD1 matching over 9 bases. The CDR3 contains 13 residues. Germline lookup yields CDR1 SGHTA and CDR2 FQGTGA. V shed 6 bases, J shed 3 bases, and the junction held 2 bases outside the gene matches. The CDR3 DNA reads as TGTGCCAGCAGGGGACAGGGAGAAGAGACCCAGTACTTC. This gives the protein CASRGQGEETQYF. The variable domain in full, with the rest retrieved from reference TRBV7-3 and TRBJ2-5, is GAGVSQTPSNKVTEKGKYVELRCDPISGHTALYWYRQSLGQGPEFLIYFQGTGAADDSGLPNDRFFAVRPEGSVSTLKIQRTERGDSAVYLCASRGQGEETQYFGPGTRLLVL.